This T cell receptor (beta chain) was recorded in a study of CD8 T cells in ankylosing spondylitis. This clonotype was picked up a small number of times. Its antigen is currently unknown. From germline, CDR1 is SGDLS and CDR2 YYNGEE. V trimming: 5 bases; J trimming: 1 base; junction bases outside the gene matches: 4. The CDR3 spans 15 residues. TCRdb itself ran the 5' RACE reads through MiXCR, one entry per CDR3 protein. The profile shows around 6,800 distinct CDR3 sequences, roughly 8.7% of them singletons. Findings of the study overall: Researchers report that disease-linked clones proved CD8+ and relatively rare in peripheral blood. The authors reported significant enrichment of disease-linked clones in matched ankylosing spondylitis synovial fluid. Some motif variants were previously reported in reactive arthritis synovial fluid and blood.

The genes are TRBV9 and TRBJ2-3, with TRBD1 matching over 10 bases. This clonotype originated in a male donor with ankylosing spondylitis or in good health (not recorded which). What was sequenced was blood, either unsorted or a sorted T cell fraction (not recorded which). Here the CDR3 DNA reads TGTGCCAGCAGTCCCGGGACAGGGGGCACAGATACGCAGTATTTT. The encoded protein is CASSPGTGGTDTQYF. The variable domain in full, completed from reference TRBV9 and TRBJ2-3, reads DSGVTQTPKHLITATGQRVTLRCSPRSGDLSVYWYQQSLDQGLQFLIQYYNGEERAKGNILERFSAQQFPDLHSELNLSSLELGDSALYFCASSPGTGGTDTQYFGPGTRLTVL.